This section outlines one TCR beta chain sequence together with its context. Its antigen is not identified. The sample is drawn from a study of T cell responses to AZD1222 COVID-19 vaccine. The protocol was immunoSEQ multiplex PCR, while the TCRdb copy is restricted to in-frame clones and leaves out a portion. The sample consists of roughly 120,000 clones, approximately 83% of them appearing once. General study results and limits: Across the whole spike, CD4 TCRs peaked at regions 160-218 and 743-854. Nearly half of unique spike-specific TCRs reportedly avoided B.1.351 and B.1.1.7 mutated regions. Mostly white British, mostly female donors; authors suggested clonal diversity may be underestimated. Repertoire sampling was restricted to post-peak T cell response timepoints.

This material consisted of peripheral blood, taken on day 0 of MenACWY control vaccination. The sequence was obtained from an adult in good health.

CDR3 sequence (DNA): TGTGCCAGCCTCCCTTTTTTAGGGGAAGGCACCGGGGAGCTGTTTTTT. Translating gives CASLPFLGEGTGELFF. The gene calls are TRBV2 and TRBJ2-2; D possibly corresponds to TRBD1 (5 bases). Germline V gene sequence: CDR1 SNHLY, CDR2 FYNNEI. CDR3 size: 16 residues. The V end was cut by 8 bases, the J end by 4 bases, with 20 bases between.